These 27 T cell receptor beta chains were sequenced from one sample in a study of blood T cells in healthy people across ages. Combining a sample-barcoded 5' primer with a J-beta primer mix, a second PCR ran for roughly 6 to 11 cycles. TCRdb reprocessed the 5' RACE reads with MiXCR, giving one entry per CDR3 protein. Altogether roughly 650,000 distinct CDR3 sequences are present, approximately 29% being singletons, with the ten largest covering 15%. Specimen: blood. Receptor source: a woman older than 75 in good health.

This chain connects TRBV7-9 to TRBJ1-1, with 7 bases that match TRBD1. Trimming removed 2 bases from V and 0 bases from J; junction bases left unmatched: 6. Germline V gene lookup returns CDR1 SEHNR and CDR2 FQNEAQ (reference sequence). There are 16 residues in the CDR3. The CDR3: CASSLYPGTVNTEAFF. The CDR3 DNA is TGTGCCAGCAGCTTATACCCCGGGACAGTGAACACTGAAGCTTTCTTT. Full variable domain (outside the CDR3, taken from reference TRBV7-9 and TRBJ1-1): DTGVSQNPRHKITKRGQNVTFRCDPISEHNRLYWYRQTLGQGPEFLTYFQNEAQLEKSRLLSDRFSAERPKGSFSTLEIQRTEQGDSAMYLCASSLYPGTVNTEAFFGQGTRLTVV.

Regarding this clonotype: This may stem from a read error, because a much larger clone lies one nucleotide away. The rearrangement links TRBV7-6 to TRBJ2-3; D call uncertain. This CDR3 is 13 amino acids long. CDR1 is SGHVS and CDR2 is FNYEAQ in the germline V gene. The CDR3 reads CAGSLPAGDTQYF. As DNA, the CDR3 is TGTGCCGGCAGCCTACCCGCCGGAGATACGCAGTATTTT.

This clonotype occurred many times. The chain couples TRBV7-2 to TRBJ2-7; no reliable D call. This CDR3 region has 12 residues. Germline CDR1 SGHTA, CDR2 FQGNSA. The ends were cut back, 5 bases at V and 4 bases at J, with 9 bases in the middle. The CDR3 reads CASSPNVYEQYF. The CDR3 DNA reads TGTGCCAGCAGCCCCAATGTATACGAGCAGTACTTC.

At least ten counts were recorded for this clonotype. A read error may be the cause here, since a much bigger clone is one base away. The chain links TRBV29-1 to TRBJ2-3, with D possibly called TRBD1 or TRBD2 (5 bases each). From germline, CDR1 is SQVTM and CDR2 ANQGSEA. V lost 3 bases and J 0 bases, leaving 7 bases between the germline ends. CDR3 size: 13 residues. The CDR3 nucleotides read TGCAGCGTTGATGAGGGGAGCACAGATACGCAGTATTTT. Translating gives CSVDEGSTDTQYF.

In its sample, this clonotype was seen many times. The CDR3 coding sequence is TGTGCCAGCAGCTCGGACAGGGGGCTTTCCTACACCTTC. Its protein product is CASSSDRGLSYTF. J is TRBJ1-2 and V is TRBV7-2, with 11 bases lining up with TRBD1. CDR1 and CDR2 from the germline V gene are SGHTA and FQGNSA. This CDR3 is 13 amino acids long. After removal of 4 bases from V and 10 bases from J, the junction contained 5 bases not matched to a gene.

This clonotype has ten or more counts. The V call is TRBV29-1, the J call TRBJ2-1; D is possibly TRBD2 (7 bases). Trimming left V 1 base short and J 12 bases short, with 16 bases between. From germline, CDR1 is SQVTM and CDR2 ANQGSEA. The CDR3 is 13 residues long. CDR3 bases: TGCAGCGTTGAAGTTAGTGGGGGGGCCCTGCAGTTCTTC. As protein: CSVEVSGGALQFF.

There are many counts of this clonotype. The rearrangement uses TRBV4-1 and TRBJ2-3; possibly TRBD1 or TRBD2 for D (5 bases each). The CDR3 extends over 16 amino acids. CDR1 and CDR2 (germline): MGHRA, YSYEKL. V was trimmed by 1 base and J by 5 bases, leaving 16 bases between them. The CDR3 protein is CASSQGGTPTVDTQYF. The CDR3 DNA reads as TGCGCCAGCAGCCAAGGGGGGACGCCTACGGTAGATACGCAGTATTTT.

V gene TRBV5-6 combines with J gene TRBJ1-4, with 7 bases lining up with TRBD1. Looked up from germline, CDR1 is SGHDT and CDR2 is YYEEEE. The CDR3 extends over 15 amino acids. Trimming removed 4 bases from V and 8 bases from J; junction bases left unmatched: 11. The DNA for the CDR3 is TGTGCCAGCAGCCCGGGACAGTCGATAGGGGAAAAACTGTTTTTT. Its protein is CASSPGQSIGEKLFF.

This rearrangement joins TRBV30 to TRBJ2-3; perhaps TRBD2 as D (6 bases). Germline V gives CDR1 GTSNPN, CDR2 SVGIG (reference sequence). Trimming stripped 3 bases from V and 5 bases from J, with 15 bases between. There are 14 residues in the CDR3. The CDR3 DNA is TGTGCCTGGAGCGATGAGGGGCGGGAAGATACGCAGTATTTT. It translates to CAWSDEGREDTQYF.

This clonotype was recorded a few times. A much larger clonotype is one base distant, so this may be a read error. The gene calls are TRBV27 and TRBJ2-1; no firm D call. This CDR3 is 19 amino acids long. V dropped 3 bases and J dropped 2 bases, with 23 bases sitting between them. Germline V lookup: CDR1 MNHEY, CDR2 SMNVEV (reference sequence). In nucleotides, the CDR3 is TGTGCCAGCAGTTTGGTCGCGATCCCCGCGCCCAACCCCTACAATGAGCAGTTCTTC. This codes for CASSLVAIPAPNPYNEQFF.

CDR3 residues: CAGIAGGAADTQYF. In nucleotides, the CDR3 is TGTGCCGGTATAGCGGGGGGGGCGGCAGATACGCAGTATTTT. V gene TRBV2 combines with J gene TRBJ2-3, with TRBD2 matching 11 bases. The CDR3 runs 14 residues. The V segment lost 11 bases and the J segment 4 bases; nucleotides outside the gene matches: 8. CDR1 is SNHLY and CDR2 is FYNNEI in the germline V gene.

To note about this clonotype: A clone one base away is much larger, so this may be a read error. The chain employs TRBV2 and TRBJ2-7; tentative D call: TRBD2 (6 bases). Germline V gives CDR1 SNHLY, CDR2 FYNNEI. Trimming stripped 3 bases from V and 7 bases from J, with 19 bases between. There are 15 residues in the CDR3. The CDR3 loop is CASSEVGTGVDEQYF. Written as DNA, the CDR3 is TGTGCCAGCAGTGAGGTAGGGACGGGGGTTGATGAGCAGTACTTC.

In this sample, this clonotype turned up a few times. A much more abundant neighbour one base away suggests this may be a read error. V is TRBV7-3 and J is TRBJ2-1; the match to TRBD1 covers 8 bases. The assigned J gene may be wrong: the sequence end matches TRBJ2-7 better. Germline-derived CDR1 and CDR2 are SGHTA and FQGTGA. The CDR3 is 17 amino acids. The CDR3 reads CASSLIPGTGSYNEQYF. The CDR3 coding sequence is TGTGCCAGCAGCTTAATACCCGGGACAGGTTCTTACAATGAGCAGTACTTC.

The J gene is TRBJ1-2, the V gene TRBV30, with 7 nucleotides matching TRBD1. Germline lookup yields CDR1 GTSNPN and CDR2 SVGIG (reference sequence). There are 16 residues in the CDR3. J gave up 3 bases and V 2 bases, and 12 bases lay outside the gene matches. The CDR3, as DNA: TGTGCCTGGAGTACGGGGTCAGGGGGTTTTTACTATGGCTACACCTTC. It specifies CAWSTGSGGFYYGYTF.

This clonotype appeared many times. V gene TRBV6-6 combines with J gene TRBJ2-1, with TRBD1 as a possible D gene (5 bases). The CDR3 loop spans 15 amino acids. V was shortened by 7 bases and J by 0 bases, with 13 bases between the two germline ends. Germline values: CDR1 MNHNY, CDR2 SVGAGI (reference sequence). CDR3 in amino acids: CASNLQVGSYNEQFF. The DNA of the CDR3 is TGTGCCAGCAACCTACAGGTTGGCTCCTACAATGAGCAGTTCTTC.

The J gene is TRBJ2-5, the V gene TRBV6-5; tentatively, D is TRBD2 (6 bases). The CDR3 covers 16 residues. V was clipped by 6 bases and J by 1 base, with 18 bases between them. Germline lookup yields CDR1 MNHEY and CDR2 SVGAGI. The CDR3 here is CASRYGGLPFQETQYF. For the CDR3, the DNA is TGTGCCAGCAGGTACGGGGGACTGCCCTTCCAAGAGACCCAGTACTTC.

This chain joins TRBV29-1 and TRBJ2-5; D is ambiguous. The V and J ends lost 4 bases and 11 bases respectively, with 20 bases between them. Germline loops: CDR1 SQVTM, CDR2 ANQGSEA. This CDR3 is built from 13 residues. The CDR3 DNA is TGCAGCGTTGGTGGGGTCCCCTACAATGAGCAGTACTTC. It is translated as CSVGGVPYNEQYF.

This clonotype was detected many times. The chain uses TRBV7-2 and TRBJ1-4; D gene unclear. The V gene's germline CDR1 is SGHTA and CDR2 FQGNSA. Trimming stripped 4 bases from V and 10 bases from J, with 16 bases between. There are 14 residues in the CDR3. CDR3 sequence reads: CASSSGPNGGKLFF. The CDR3 DNA reads TGTGCCAGCAGCTCCGGGCCAAACGGTGGAAAACTGTTTTTT.

This clonotype was seen repeatedly, ten times or more. The chain combines TRBV5-1 with TRBJ1-1; TRBD1 is a possible D gene (5 bases). V lost 0 bases and J lost 6, with 15 bases in between. The CDR3 consists of 15 residues. Germline assignment: CDR1 SGHRS and CDR2 YFSETQ. The CDR3 DNA is TGCGCCAGCAGCTTGGGAACGGGTGCGGGGGCTGAAGCTTTCTTT. It translates to CASSLGTGAGAEAFF. The full variable domain, in which reference TRBV5-1 and TRBJ1-1 provide the parts outside the CDR3, is KAGVTQTPRYLIKTRGQQVTLSCSPISGHRSVSWYQQTPGQGLQFLFEYFSETQRNKGNFPGRFSGRQFSNSRSEMNVSTLELGDSALYLCASSLGTGAGAEAFFGQGTRLTVV.

The table lists this clonotype with a few counts. A read error is possible here, since a much larger clone lies one base away. The DNA of the CDR3 is TGTGCCAGCAGCCTAAGTGATCTAGCGGGGAGCGAGCAGTACTTC. The encoded protein is CASSLSDLAGSEQYF. This chain links TRBV14 with TRBJ2-5; TRBD2 matches at 9 bases. The J call could be wrong; TRBJ2-7 is a better fit for the DNA end. Germline V gives CDR1 SGHDN, CDR2 FVKESK. The CDR3 contains 15 residues.

This clonotype was observed at least ten times. V is TRBV6-6 and J is TRBJ1-1; D is undetermined. The germline V gene encodes CDR1 MNHNY and CDR2 SVGAGI (reference sequence). The CDR3 is made up of 15 amino acids. V gave up 0 bases and J gave up 1 base, with 9 bases separating them. CDR3 nucleotide sequence: TGTGCCAGCAGTTACTCGGGCAGTTGGAACACTGAAGCTTTCTTT. Translating it yields CASSYSGSWNTEAFF.

This rearrangement joins TRBV11-2 to TRBJ1-4, with D possibly being TRBD1 (6 bases). There are 14 residues in the CDR3. Germline CDR1 is SGHAT and CDR2 is FQNNGV. The V and J ends lost 1 base and 10 bases respectively, with 13 bases between them. CDR3 region: CASSLALEGGKLFF. As DNA, the CDR3 is TGTGCCAGCAGCTTAGCATTGGAGGGGGGAAAACTGTTTTTT. The variable domain in full, completed from reference TRBV11-2 and TRBJ1-4, reads EAGVAQSPRYKIIEKRQSVAFWCNPISGHATLYWYQQILGQGPKLLIQFQNNGVVDDSQLPKDRFSAERLKGVDSTLKIQPAKLEDSAVYLCASSLALEGGKLFFGSGTQLSVL.

The chain uses TRBV7-2 and TRBJ2-7, with 7 bases aligning to TRBD1. The V gene end was trimmed by 5 bases and the J gene end by 6 bases; junction bases not matched to a gene: 7. Germline V CDR1 and CDR2: SGHTA, FQGNSA. There are 13 residues in the CDR3. CDR3 protein: CASSPDRVAEQYF. The CDR3 nucleotides are TGTGCCAGCAGCCCTGACAGGGTGGCCGAGCAGTACTTC.

This clonotype was observed at least ten times. This chain connects TRBV6-2 or TRBV6-3 to TRBJ1-4; D call uncertain. Germline assignment: CDR1 MNHEY and CDR2 SVGEGT. The CDR3 length is 13 residues. V was trimmed by 4 bases and J by 8 bases, leaving 11 bases between them. The CDR3 here is CASSWVEGEKLFF. CDR3 coding DNA: TGTGCCAGCAGTTGGGTCGAGGGCGAAAAACTGTTTTTT.

This clonotype was detected many times. V usage is TRBV5-1 and J usage is TRBJ2-7, with D possibly TRBD1 on 6 matching bases. The CDR3 covers 15 residues. Per germline, CDR1 SGHRS and CDR2 YFSETQ. V lost 3 bases to trimming and J lost 2 bases, with 15 bases between them. The CDR3, as DNA: TGCGCCAGCAGCTCTGAGCCGGGACATCCCTACGAGCAGTACTTC. Its translation is CASSSEPGHPYEQYF.

This clonotype was seen at least ten times. The chain has TRBV7-3 and TRBJ1-1; weak D call: TRBD1 (5 bases). Per germline, CDR1 SGHTA and CDR2 FQGTGA. Trimming cost V 5 bases and J 9 bases, with 13 bases left between them. The CDR3 is 12 amino acids. The CDR3 DNA follows: TGTGCCAGCAGCCCTGACGGGGGGAAAGCTTTCTTT. This encodes CASSPDGGKAFF. The whole variable domain, remainder taken from reference TRBV7-3 and TRBJ1-1, is GAGVSQTPSNKVTEKGKYVELRCDPISGHTALYWYRQSLGQGPEFLIYFQGTGAADDSGLPNDRFFAVRPEGSVSTLKIQRTERGDSAVYLCASSPDGGKAFFGQGTRLTVV.

The V and J genes are TRBV9 and TRBJ1-1; 8 bases are a match to TRBD1. Germline values: CDR1 SGDLS, CDR2 YYNGEE. Trimming removed 0 bases from V and 7 bases from J; junction bases left unmatched: 2. The CDR3 runs 13 residues. CDR3 loop: CASSVAGGLEAFF. The CDR3 DNA reads as TGTGCCAGCAGCGTAGCAGGGGGCCTTGAAGCTTTCTTT.